What follows are 17 T cell receptor beta chains derived from one specimen sequenced in a study of identical twins. TCRdb re-analysed the 5' RACE reads in MiXCR, keeping a single row per CDR3 protein. The sample yields approximately 600,000 distinct CDR3 sequences, 9% to 10% seen once. The same sample was also studied in work on yellow fever vaccine responses in identical twins.

Input material: PBMCs. The receptors stem from a woman under 30 in good health.

There are a few counts of this clonotype. V is TRBV11-2 and J is TRBJ2-2; the match to TRBD1 covers 7 bases. The CDR3 is made up of 14 amino acids. Germline V gene lookup returns CDR1 SGHAT and CDR2 FQNNGV. V was clipped by 5 bases and J by 4 bases; unmatched bases: 4. The CDR3 sequence: CASSGDSGTGELFF. The CDR3 DNA reads TGTGCCAGCAGCGGGGACAGTGGCACCGGGGAGCTGTTTTTT.

The J gene is TRBJ2-5, the V gene TRBV20-1, with TRBD2 identical over 7 bases. After removal of 7 bases from V and 5 bases from J, the junction contained 13 bases not matched to a gene. Germline CDR1 reads DFQATT; CDR2 reads SNEGSKA (reference sequence). This CDR3 contains 14 residues. The DNA for the CDR3 is TGCAGTGTATCGACCCCGGCGGGGGAGGAGACCCAGTACTTC. Translated, it gives CSVSTPAGEETQYF.

CDR3 in amino acids: CATSDLSAGTTDTQYF. In DNA, the CDR3 is TGTGCCACCAGTGATTTGTCCGCGGGGACCACAGATACGCAGTATTTT. The gene calls are TRBV24-1 and TRBJ2-3; D is perhaps TRBD2 (6 bases). Deletions cut 0 bases from V and 2 bases from J, with 11 bases between. Germline CDR1 KGHDR, CDR2 SFDVKD. The CDR3 extends over 16 amino acids.

In its sample, this clonotype was seen many times. CDR3 in amino acids: CASSPPGQGYQPQHF. DNA for the CDR3: TGTGCCAGCAGTCCACCGGGACAGGGGTATCAGCCCCAGCATTTT. This sequence joins TRBV7-9 and TRBJ1-5; 10 bases are a match to TRBD1. CDR1 is SEHNR and CDR2 is FQNEAQ in the germline V gene (reference sequence). CDR3 length: 15 amino acids. V shed 6 bases, J shed 5 bases, and the junction held 7 bases outside the gene matches. Full variable domain (outside the CDR3, taken from reference TRBV7-9 and TRBJ1-5): DTGVSQNPRHKITKRGQNVTFRCDPISEHNRLYWYRQTLGQGPEFLTYFQNEAQLEKSRLLSDRFSAERPKGSFSTLEIQRTEQGDSAMYLCASSPPGQGYQPQHFGDGTRLSIL.

The V and J genes are TRBV9 and TRBJ2-2; no clear D gene. The CDR3 loop spans 16 amino acids. Germline V gene data show CDR1 as SGDLS and CDR2 as YYNGEE. V was pared by 0 bases and J by 1 base, with 10 bases between. The CDR3 reads CASSVDMALNTGELFF. CDR3 nucleotide sequence: TGTGCCAGCAGCGTAGATATGGCCTTGAACACCGGGGAGCTGTTTTTT.

The table lists this clonotype with a few counts. The V gene is TRBV28, the J gene TRBJ2-3; 12 bases fit TRBD2. Looked up from germline, CDR1 is MDHEN and CDR2 is SYDVKM. J gave up 8 bases and V 4 bases, and 22 bases lay outside the gene matches. This CDR3 is built from 20 residues. CDR3 DNA sequence: TGTGCCAGCAGTTCGATCTTATCAGTTACTAGCGGGAGGCCCCATACTACGCAGTATTTT. The encoded protein is CASSSILSVTSGRPHTTQYF. Based on the CDR3 plus reference TRBV28 and TRBJ2-3, the full variable domain is DVKVTQSSRYLVKRTGEKVFLECVQDMDHENMFWYRQDPGLGLRLIYFSYDVKMKEKGDIPEGYSVSREKKERFSLILESASTNQTSMYLCASSSILSVTSGRPHTTQYFGPGTRLTVL.

This clonotype was detected a few times. This chain connects TRBV29-1 to TRBJ2-3; possibly TRBD2 for D (5 bases). Between the trimmed V and J ends, which lost 4 bases and 2 bases, there was a span of 13 bases. CDR3 length equals 14 residues. Germline CDR1 is SQVTM and CDR2 is ANQGSEA. The CDR3 coding sequence is TGCAGCGTTGTTTTAGCGTTAGTCACAGATACGCAGTATTTT. This codes for CSVVLALVTDTQYF.

This clonotype was counted many times. J is TRBJ2-2 and V is TRBV7-9; perhaps TRBD1 as D (5 bases). The CDR3 is 15 amino acids. Trimming took off 5 bases at V and 1 base at J, with 11 bases between the two ends. The germline gives CDR1 SEHNR, CDR2 FQNEAQ (reference sequence). CDR3 amino acids: CASSPFDRNTGELFF. CDR3 nucleotide sequence: TGTGCCAGCAGCCCATTCGACAGGAACACCGGGGAGCTGTTTTTT.

To note about this clonotype: Germline is not matched at one junction end, which may reflect a read error. The chain links TRBV2 to TRBJ2-2, with D maybe TRBD2 (5 bases). The germline gives CDR1 SNHLY, CDR2 FYNNEI. The CDR3 spans 13 residues. The CDR3 coding sequence is TGTGCCAGCAGTAGCGTCCCAACCGGGGAGCTGGTTTTT. This encodes CASSSVPTGELVF. Looking up the rest from reference TRBV2 and TRBJ2-2 gives the full variable domain: EPEVTQTPSHQVTQMGQEVILRCVPISNHLYFYWYRQILGQKVEFLVSFYNNEISEKSEIFDDQFSVERPDGSNFTLKIRSTKLEDSAMYFCASSSVPTGELVFGEGSRLTVL.

This clonotype was picked up a small number of times. The chain has TRBV12-3 or TRBV12-4 and TRBJ2-1, with TRBD2 as a possible D gene (5 bases). This CDR3 has 16 amino acids. V was pared by 2 bases and J by 4 bases, with 15 bases between. CDR3 nucleotides: TGTGCCAGCAGTTTATTAAGGACTCTTGGATACAATGAGCAGTTCTTC. Its translation is CASSLLRTLGYNEQFF.

This clonotype was counted between two and nine times. J is TRBJ2-1 and V is TRBV28, with 7 bases fitting TRBD2. CDR3 size: 14 residues. Germline V CDR1 and CDR2: MDHEN, SYDVKM. Losses at the gene ends were 3 bases for V and 7 bases for J; bases not matched to a gene: 6. CDR3 in DNA: TGTGCCAGCAGTTTCGGGAGGATCGGGAATGAGCAGTTCTTC. Translation gives CASSFGRIGNEQFF.

This clonotype was detected only a few times. The chain uses TRBV7-2 and TRBJ2-7, with a possible D match to TRBD1 (7 bases). Per the germline V gene, CDR1 is SGHTA and CDR2 is FQGNSA. V dropped 5 bases and J dropped 6 bases, with 14 bases sitting between them. CDR3 size: 13 residues. The CDR3 nucleotides are TGTGCCAGCAGCCCGGACAGGAGGGCCGAGCAGTACTTC. This translates into CASSPDRRAEQYF.

This clonotype appeared many times. This chain connects TRBV24-1 to TRBJ2-7; D ambiguous. CDR1 is KGHDR and CDR2 is SFDVKD in the germline V gene. Trimming removed 4 bases from V and 6 bases from J, with 15 bases in between. This CDR3 has 14 residues. The CDR3 reads CATSDPAPSSEQYF. The CDR3 bases are TGTGCCACCAGTGACCCCGCTCCCTCGTCCGAGCAGTACTTC.

This clonotype was seen only a few times. The chain recombines TRBV20-1 with TRBJ2-3; TRBD2 aligns across 10 bases. Germline V CDR1 and CDR2: DFQATT, SNEGSKA (reference sequence). The CDR3 extends over 14 amino acids. Trimming at V came to 5 bases and at J to 7 bases, leaving 9 bases not matched to a gene. In nucleotides, the CDR3 is TGCAGTGCTTTAGCGGGGGGCCAGATGAATACGCAGTATTTT. This sequence encodes CSALAGGQMNTQYF.

This clonotype came up many times. V is TRBV27 and J is TRBJ2-5, with 10 bases lining up with TRBD1. With 3 bases clipped from V and 1 base from J, the junction kept 2 bases outside the gene matches. Germline CDR1 MNHEY, CDR2 SMNVEV (reference sequence). The CDR3 has 15 amino acids. CDR3 region: CASSLDRGGQETQYF. The CDR3 nucleotides read TGTGCCAGCAGTTTGGACAGGGGGGGCCAAGAGACCCAGTACTTC.

This clonotype was recorded a few times. The chain joins TRBV29-1 to TRBJ2-2; tentative D call: TRBD2 (6 bases). Trimming removed 6 bases from V and 1 base from J, with 9 bases in between. CDR1 and CDR2 (germline): SQVTM, ANQGSEA. The CDR3 has 13 residues. This chain's CDR3 is CSVSGENTGELFF. The DNA for the CDR3 is TGCAGCGTATCGGGGGAGAACACCGGGGAGCTGTTTTTT.

This clonotype was seen a few times. The chain has TRBV12-3 or TRBV12-4 and TRBJ1-5; possible D gene TRBD1, 5 bases. The germline V and J ends were trimmed by 10 bases and 1 base, with 11 bases remaining between them. The CDR3 runs to 13 residues. In DNA, the CDR3 is TGTGCCACCACCGGGGGGAGCAATCAGCCCCAGCATTTT. Amino acids: CATTGGSNQPQHF.